This TCR beta chain is drawn from a study of T cell responses to AZD1222 COVID-19 vaccine. The study's findings and limits: Researchers took repertoire samples only after the peak T cell response had come. In a largely white British group with more females than males, clonal diversity was possibly underestimated. In the spike-specific TCR repertoire, nearly half reportedly target unmutated variant regions.

As to this clone: What it binds is not known.

The V and J ends lost 7 bases and 4 bases respectively, with 14 bases between them. The CDR3 loop spans 14 amino acids. From germline, CDR1 is MGHRA and CDR2 YSYEKL. The repertoire was sequenced with immunoSEQ multiplex PCR; TCRdb's copy has only in-frame clones and lacks some. The sample holds about 76,000 clones; 70% to 90% are singletons and the top ten take 11%. This clonotype was obtained from an adult in good health. Source: peripheral blood, taken on day 0 of AZD1222 vaccination. The chain links TRBV4-1 to TRBJ2-1; tentative D call: TRBD2 (6 bases). The CDR3 nucleotides read TGCGCCAGCACCCCGGGAGTCGGGTACAATGAGCAGTTCTTC. Translation gives CASTPGVGYNEQFF.